The clone carrying this T cell receptor (beta chain) was seen just once. This sample was taken from a study of blood T cell repertoires in COVID-19. About the research overall: PBMCs, B-cell-depleted T cells, or T cells provided the cDNA or gDNA that made up the material.

After removal of 6 bases from V and 9 bases from J, the junction contained 11 bases not matched to a gene. Germline assignment: CDR1 SNHLY and CDR2 FYNNEI. There are 14 residues in the CDR3. The method was immunoSEQ multiplex PCR; TCRdb's version includes in-frame clones alone and lacks a portion of them. The table records 380,000 or so clones, approximately 88% of them present only once. This rearrangement joins TRBV2 to TRBJ2-1; 7 bases map to TRBD2. Sequenced input: peripheral blood. The receptor's source is a man in his forties with acute or convalescent COVID-19. CDR3 sequence reads: CASRLAVSYGEQFF. Here the CDR3 DNA reads TGTGCCAGCAGGCTAGCGGTCTCCTACGGTGAGCAGTTCTTC.